The 31 T cell receptor beta chains below all came from one sample that was sequenced in a study of blood T cell repertoires in COVID-19. Libraries were prepared by immunoSEQ multiplex PCR; TCRdb keeps only in-frame clonotypes and omits some of them. The table shows more than 200,000 clones, with 80% to 95% occurring only once. Material: PBMCs or T cells enriched from blood (not recorded which). These receptors came from a woman between 18 and 30 years old who had recovered from COVID-19.

The chain combines TRBV2 with TRBJ2-4; D call uncertain. The CDR3 covers 15 residues. V lost 3 bases and J lost 0, with 9 bases in between. The germline gives CDR1 SNHLY, CDR2 FYNNEI. Written as DNA, the CDR3 is TGTGCCAGCAGTGAGACTGTCCTAGCCAAAAACATTCAGTACTTC. As protein: CASSETVLAKNIQYF.

The gene calls are TRBV19 and TRBJ1-6; unclear D gene. The length of the CDR3 is 12 residues. CDR1 is LNHDA, CDR2 SQIVND, per germline (reference sequence). Deletions cut 5 bases from V and 8 bases from J, with 7 bases between. The CDR3 spells CASSFPDSPLHF. The CDR3 DNA reads as TGTGCCAGTAGTTTCCCCGATTCACCCCTCCACTTT.

V gene TRBV29-1 combines with J gene TRBJ1-2; TRBD1 matches at 8 bases. The germline V gene has CDR1 SQVTM and CDR2 ANQGSEA. The CDR3 runs to 18 residues. The ends lost 0 bases at V and 7 bases at J; junction bases unmatched: 19. In nucleotides, the CDR3 is TGCAGCGTTGAAGATCGGAGACAGGGGAGACGGTCACGGCGTGGCTACACCTTC. Its protein product is CSVEDRRQGRRSRRGYTF. Based on the CDR3 plus reference TRBV29-1 and TRBJ1-2, the full variable domain is SAVISQKPSRDICQRGTSLTIQCQVDSQVTMMFWYRQQPGQSLTLIATANQGSEATYESGFVIDKFPISRPNLTFSTLTVSNMSPEDSSIYLCSVEDRRQGRRSRRGYTFGSGTRLTVV.

V gene TRBV9 combines with J gene TRBJ2-2, with 10 bases aligning to TRBD2. The junction had 7 bases not matched to a gene; V was cut back by 4 bases and J by 1 base. CDR1 and CDR2 from the germline V gene are SGDLS and YYNGEE. The CDR3 is 17 residues long. The DNA of the CDR3 is TGTGCCAGCAGCTATGAGCTAGCGGGGGTGAACACCGGGGAGCTGTTTTTT. The encoded protein is CASSYELAGVNTGELFF.

The J gene is TRBJ1-2, the V gene TRBV7-2; 9 bases fit TRBD1. V trimming: 2 bases; J trimming: 8 bases; junction bases outside the gene matches: 3. Germline V gives CDR1 SGHTA, CDR2 FQGNSA. The CDR3 runs to 13 residues. CDR3 loop: CASSLWTGEGYTF. The CDR3 DNA sequence: TGTGCCAGCAGCTTATGGACAGGGGAAGGCTACACCTTC.

The J gene is TRBJ1-6, the V gene TRBV11-3, with 9 bases that match TRBD1. Germline V gives CDR1 SGHNT, CDR2 YENEEA. The CDR3 is 15 amino acids. V gave up 1 base and J gave up 12 bases; unmatched junction bases: 7. The CDR3 loop reads CASSLGDRAERPLHF. CDR3 sequence (DNA): TGTGCCAGCAGCTTAGGGGACAGGGCCGAAAGACCCCTCCACTTT.

The rearrangement joins TRBV11-3 to TRBJ1-1; 7 bases align to TRBD1. Unmatched junction bases numbered 13, after V lost 3 bases and J lost 6 bases. Germline V CDR1 and CDR2: SGHNT, YENEEA. There are 16 residues in the CDR3. The CDR3 sequence is CASSFDRVMGAAEAFF. The DNA for the CDR3 is TGTGCCAGCAGCTTCGACAGGGTAATGGGGGCCGCTGAAGCTTTCTTT.

V is TRBV18 and J is TRBJ1-3; D not certain. V shed 6 bases and J shed 4 bases, with 16 bases lying between them. In germline, CDR1 is KGHSH, CDR2 LQKENI. The CDR3 consists of 15 residues. CDR3 bases: TGTGCCAGCTCCAACCAGCGCGCGCCCGGAAACACCATATATTTT. It yields the protein CASSNQRAPGNTIYF. The full variable domain, with the rest looked up from reference TRBV18 and TRBJ1-3, is NAGVMQNPRHLVRRRGQEARLRCSPMKGHSHVYWYRQLPEEGLKFMVYLQKENIIDESGMPKERFSAEFPKEGPSILRIQQVVRGDSAAYFCASSNQRAPGNTIYFGEGSWLTVV.

The chain has TRBV6-2 or TRBV6-3 and TRBJ1-3, with 7 bases aligning to TRBD1. This CDR3 contains 15 residues. CDR1 and CDR2 (germline): MNHEY, SVGEGT. After removal of 5 bases from V and 4 bases from J, the junction contained 8 bases not matched to a gene. The DNA of the CDR3 is TGTGCCAGCAGTAGAGCCGGGACAGTAGGAAACACCATATATTTT. This encodes CASSRAGTVGNTIYF.

J is TRBJ2-3 and V is TRBV11-3; D uncertain. CDR1 is SGHNT, CDR2 YENEEA, per germline. The CDR3 length is 12 residues. V lost 4 bases and J 4 bases, leaving 6 bases between the germline ends. The CDR3 region is CASSSSPDTQYF. The CDR3 nucleotides read TGTGCCAGCAGCTCATCCCCAGATACGCAGTATTTT.

This sequence joins TRBV28 and TRBJ1-2; TRBD1 matches at 9 bases. The CDR3 covers 16 residues. Per the germline V gene, CDR1 is MDHEN and CDR2 is SYDVKM. After removal of 6 bases from V and 6 bases from J, the junction contained 14 bases not matched to a gene. CDR3 amino acids: CASRYRGRPDWDGYTF. DNA for the CDR3: TGTGCCAGCAGGTACAGGGGGCGCCCCGACTGGGATGGCTACACCTTC.

Sample share makes this clone medium-sized (0.01 to 0.1%). The chain couples TRBV11-2 to TRBJ1-3, with 9 bases identical to TRBD1. V shed 2 bases and J 4 bases; nucleotides not matched to a gene: 9. From germline, CDR1 is SGHAT and CDR2 FQNNGV. The CDR3 is made up of 17 amino acids. CDR3 sequence: CASSLNPHRGHGNTIYF. The CDR3 DNA is TGTGCCAGCAGCTTAAATCCTCACAGGGGGCACGGAAACACCATATATTTT.

The V call is TRBV3-1 (or the pseudogene TRBV3-2), the J call TRBJ1-1; D is perhaps TRBD1 (6 bases). The V gene's germline CDR1 is LGHDT and CDR2 YNNKEL (reference sequence). CDR3 length: 17 amino acids. Between the trimmed V and J ends, which lost 4 bases and 3 bases, there was a span of 21 bases. CDR3 sequence: CASSPSPNVGGDTEAFF. The DNA of the CDR3 is TGTGCCAGCAGCCCAAGCCCCAATGTAGGGGGAGACACTGAAGCTTTCTTT.

The V and J genes are TRBV6-1 and TRBJ1-3; the match to TRBD1 covers 9 bases. V lost 3 bases, J lost 11 bases, and 5 bases stayed unmatched. Germline CDR1 and CDR2: MNHNS and SASEGT. This CDR3 is 13 amino acids long. DNA for the CDR3: TGTGCCAGCAGTGAGTTACAGGGGGCCGCCATATATTTT. Translation: CASSELQGAAIYF.

The genes are TRBV6-1 and TRBJ1-5; D not resolved. In germline, CDR1 is MNHNS, CDR2 SASEGT. V was cut by 3 bases and J by 8 bases, with 23 bases left in between. The CDR3 contains 17 residues. This chain's CDR3 is CASSEILSSPLVEPQHF. The DNA of the CDR3 is TGTGCCAGCAGTGAGATCCTCAGCTCCCCTCTAGTAGAGCCCCAGCATTTT.

The chain uses TRBV11-3 and TRBJ1-1; the match to TRBD1 covers 8 bases. J was trimmed by 6 bases and V by 4 bases; bases with no gene match: 4. Germline V CDR1 and CDR2: SGHNT, YENEEA. The CDR3 consists of 13 residues. The CDR3 loop reads CASSSQGAPEAFF. CDR3 in DNA: TGTGCCAGCAGCTCTCAGGGGGCCCCTGAAGCTTTCTTT. The full variable domain, its missing parts supplied by reference TRBV11-3 and TRBJ1-1, is EAGVVQSPRYKIIEKKQPVAFWCNPISGHNTLYWYLQNLGQGPELLIRYENEEAVDDSQLPKDRFSAERLKGVDSTLKIQPAELGDSAVYLCASSSQGAPEAFFGQGTRLTVV.

The V and J genes are TRBV5-5 and TRBJ1-5; 7 positions agree with TRBD1. This CDR3 is 15 amino acids long. V was clipped by 3 bases and J by 1 base; unmatched bases: 4. The germline gives CDR1 SGHKS, CDR2 YYEKEE (reference sequence). CDR3 DNA: TGTGCCAGCAGCTGGACAGGAATCAGCAATCAGCCCCAGCATTTT. It encodes CASSWTGISNQPQHF.

V and J are TRBV4-2 and TRBJ1-5; no firm D call. CDR1 and CDR2 (germline): LGHNA, YNFKEQ. V was shortened by 1 base and J by 0 bases, with 7 bases between the two germline ends. This CDR3 region has 15 residues. Here the CDR3 DNA reads TGTGCCAGCAGCCAAGTTCCTAATAGCAATCAGCCCCAGCATTTT. Amino acids: CASSQVPNSNQPQHF.

The CDR3: CASSLAGVPNTEAFF. The CDR3 nucleotides read TGTGCCAGCAGCTTAGCCGGGGTACCGAACACTGAAGCTTTCTTT. V and J are TRBV7-2 and TRBJ1-1; D gene ambiguous. V lost 0 bases, J lost 1 base, and 9 bases lay in between. Germline-derived CDR1 and CDR2 are SGHTA and FQGNSA. This CDR3 contains 15 residues. The complete variable domain, with remaining parts taken from reference TRBV7-2 and TRBJ1-1, reads GAGVSQSPSNKVTEKGKDVELRCDPISGHTALYWYRQSLGQGLEFLIYFQGNSAPDKSGLPSDRFSAERTGGSVSTLTIQRTQQEDSAVYLCASSLAGVPNTEAFFGQGTRLTVV.

The CDR3: CASSPQQGSANSPLHF. The CDR3 DNA is TGTGCCAGCAGCCCACAACAGGGTTCTGCAAATTCACCCCTCCACTTT. The chain joins TRBV11-2 to TRBJ1-6, with D perhaps TRBD1 (6 bases). The germline V gene has CDR1 SGHAT and CDR2 FQNNGV. V was shortened by 5 bases and J by 7 bases, with 18 bases between the two germline ends. The CDR3 totals 16 residues.

The V and J genes are TRBV11-3 and TRBJ2-7; 9 positions agree with TRBD2. Germline V CDR1 and CDR2: SGHNT, YENEEA. The ends lost 8 bases at V and 5 bases at J; junction bases unmatched: 10. The CDR3 is 14 amino acids. CDR3 region: CASLNLSGSNEQYF. CDR3 sequence (DNA): TGTGCCAGCCTGAACCTTAGCGGGAGCAACGAGCAGTACTTC. Variable domain in full (rest from reference TRBV11-3 and TRBJ2-7): EAGVVQSPRYKIIEKKQPVAFWCNPISGHNTLYWYLQNLGQGPELLIRYENEEAVDDSQLPKDRFSAERLKGVDSTLKIQPAELGDSAVYLCASLNLSGSNEQYFGPGTRLTVT.

V gene TRBV2 combines with J gene TRBJ1-5; 8 bases align to TRBD1. Germline values: CDR1 SNHLY, CDR2 FYNNEI. This CDR3 is 15 amino acids long. The J segment lost 5 bases and the V segment lost 4 bases, leaving 7 bases of the junction unmatched. CDR3 loop: CASSAGQGGDQPQHF. The CDR3 nucleotides read TGTGCCAGCAGTGCAGGACAGGGAGGCGATCAGCCCCAGCATTTT.

This chain joins TRBV5-1 and TRBJ2-3; 7 bases fit TRBD2. The CDR3 is 14 residues long. V gave up 2 bases and J gave up 6 bases; unmatched junction bases: 6. The V gene's germline CDR1 is SGHRS and CDR2 YFSETQ. CDR3: CASSFGLESDTQYF. The DNA for the CDR3 is TGCGCCAGCAGCTTTGGACTAGAGTCGGATACGCAGTATTTT. Drawing the rest from reference TRBV5-1 and TRBJ2-3, the complete variable domain is KAGVTQTPRYLIKTRGQQVTLSCSPISGHRSVSWYQQTPGQGLQFLFEYFSETQRNKGNFPGRFSGRQFSNSRSEMNVSTLELGDSALYLCASSFGLESDTQYFGPGTRLTVL.

The chain uses TRBV24-1 and TRBJ1-2; 7 bases are shared with TRBD1. The CDR3 covers 12 residues. J was trimmed by 4 bases and V by 9 bases; bases with no gene match: 4. Germline loops: CDR1 KGHDR, CDR2 SFDVKD. The CDR3 protein is CATGDRAYGYTF. CDR3 coding DNA: TGTGCCACCGGCGACAGGGCCTATGGCTACACCTTC.

The gene calls are TRBV5-4 and TRBJ2-2; weak D call: TRBD1 (5 bases). The CDR3 loop spans 16 amino acids. V shed 6 bases and J shed 6 bases, with 21 bases lying between them. The germline gives CDR1 SGHNT, CDR2 YYREEE (reference sequence). The CDR3 bases are TGTGCCAGCACCTCCCGGCAGACAGTGGCTCCCGGGGAGCTGTTTTTT. Its protein is CASTSRQTVAPGELFF.

This chain uses TRBV29-1 with TRBJ1-4; possible D gene TRBD1, 5 bases. Trimming cost V 5 bases and J 3 bases, with 7 bases left between them. The CDR3 runs to 12 residues. From germline, CDR1 is SQVTM and CDR2 ANQGSEA. In nucleotides, the CDR3 is TGCAGCGTTACAGGAGCTAATGAAAAACTGTTTTTT. Its translation: CSVTGANEKLFF.

The CDR3 nucleotides are TGTGCCAGCTCCCAGCCAGGACAGCCAGCCAAAAACATTCAGTACTTC. Amino acids: CASSQPGQPAKNIQYF. V is TRBV18 and J is TRBJ2-4; tentative D call: TRBD1 (6 bases). V dropped 6 bases and J dropped 0 bases, with 15 bases sitting between them. Per germline, CDR1 KGHSH and CDR2 LQKENI. This CDR3 is built from 16 residues.

This chain connects TRBV9 to TRBJ1-1; D is possibly TRBD1 (5 bases). Germline V CDR1 and CDR2: SGDLS, YYNGEE. The CDR3 loop spans 13 amino acids. V lost 4 bases to trimming and J lost 3 bases, with 10 bases between them. The CDR3 DNA follows: TGTGCCAGCAGCCAGGGACTTCACACTGAAGCTTTCTTT. Translated: CASSQGLHTEAFF.

The gene calls are TRBV19 and TRBJ1-3; D is perhaps TRBD1 (5 bases). The V end lost 3 bases, the J end lost 3 bases, and 15 bases lay between the germline ends. The CDR3 covers 16 residues. Germline values: CDR1 LNHDA, CDR2 SQIVND (reference sequence). The CDR3 nucleotides read TGTGCCAGTAGTATTTTGCAGGGAAGTCGTGGAAACACCATATATTTT. Translating gives CASSILQGSRGNTIYF.

CDR3 in amino acids: CASSANTDTQYF. The CDR3 DNA reads TGTGCCAGCAGCGCTAACACAGATACGCAGTATTTT. The chain employs TRBV9 and TRBJ2-3; D ambiguous. CDR3 size: 12 residues. Deletions cut 3 bases from V and 2 bases from J, with 4 bases between. The germline V gene encodes CDR1 SGDLS and CDR2 YYNGEE.

CDR3 residues: CASTGASGGFNEQFF. The CDR3 nucleotides are TGTGCCAGCACCGGGGCCAGCGGGGGTTTCAATGAGCAGTTCTTC. V is TRBV9 and J is TRBJ2-1; 8 nucleotides agree with TRBD2. The CDR3 covers 15 residues. Trimming at V came to 6 bases and at J to 6 bases, leaving 11 bases not matched to a gene. Germline CDR1 is SGDLS and CDR2 is YYNGEE.